A single sample gave rise to the 5 T cell receptor beta chains below, sequenced in a study of T cell responses to AZD1222 COVID-19 vaccine. Produced via immunoSEQ multiplex PCR; TCRdb's table is partial and in-frame only. This sample yields 120,000 or so clones, of which around 90% are seen a single time; about 15% belongs to the top ten. The sequencing here drew on peripheral blood, taken 28 days after the second AZD1222 dose. All receptors derive from an adult who received the AZD1222 COVID-19 vaccine.

The rearrangement uses TRBV5-1 and TRBJ2-1; maybe TRBD2 (7 bases). The ends were cut back, 5 bases at V and 1 base at J, with 13 bases in the middle. From germline, CDR1 is SGHRS and CDR2 YFSETQ. This CDR3 is built from 15 residues. The CDR3 region is CASSGGGQSYNEQFF. The CDR3 coding sequence is TGCGCCAGCAGTGGGGGGGGCCAGTCCTACAATGAGCAGTTCTTC.

The chain has TRBV30 and TRBJ1-2; a weak D match, TRBD1 (6 bases). Per germline, CDR1 GTSNPN and CDR2 SVGIG (reference sequence). The CDR3 has 13 residues. Trimming left V 0 bases short and J 7 bases short, with 12 bases between. As DNA, the CDR3 is TGTGCCTGGAGTGTACTACGGGGGGCTGGCTACACCTTC. Translating gives CAWSVLRGAGYTF.

The chain recombines TRBV19 with TRBJ1-1; TRBD1 matches at 8 bases. Unmatched junction bases numbered 15, after V lost 3 bases and J lost 6 bases. This CDR3 contains 17 residues. CDR1 and CDR2 from the germline V gene are LNHDA and SQIVND (reference sequence). The chain's CDR3 is CASSITVRGQGAPEAFF. The CDR3 DNA reads TGTGCCAGTAGTATTACGGTCCGCGGACAGGGTGCGCCTGAAGCTTTCTTT.

The chain is built from TRBV6-2 or TRBV6-3 and TRBJ2-1, with D tentatively TRBD2 (6 bases). Deletions cut 6 bases from V and 0 bases from J, with 15 bases between. The CDR3 loop spans 16 amino acids. Germline CDR1 is MNHEY and CDR2 is SVGEGT. CDR3 DNA: TGTGCCAGCAGCTCAACCGGGACTCTCTCCTACAATGAGCAGTTCTTC. Translated: CASSSTGTLSYNEQFF.

CDR3: CASGLGGGPGNEQFF. The CDR3 coding sequence is TGTGCCAGCGGCCTAGGCGGGGGCCCGGGTAATGAGCAGTTCTTC. The chain is built from TRBV7-2 and TRBJ2-1, with D perhaps matching TRBD2 (7 bases). This CDR3 contains 15 residues. Germline V gene sequence: CDR1 SGHTA, CDR2 FQGNSA. V gave up 8 bases and J gave up 7 bases, with 21 bases separating them.